The clone carrying this T cell receptor beta chain has just a few counts. Its antigen is still unknown. With iRepertoire HTBI primers and Arm-PCR of CDR3 regions, TCR beta libraries were built. TCRdb re-called the multiplex PCR reads through MiXCR, storing one row per CDR3 protein. The sample has about 470,000 distinct CDR3 sequences; more than 20% are singletons. The data belong to a study of regulatory T cells in long-lasting Graves disease. Study results and caveats: When disease was persistent, TRBV28, TRBJ1-2 and TRBJ2-5 were the favored segments.

The time point denotes: persistent/refractory GD, antithyroid drugs over 5 years with positive TRAb. From PBMCs, RNA was extracted and then used to make the TCR library. As collected, the peripheral blood samples measured about 8.1 milliliters each and went into EDTA tubes. The CDR3 totals 12 residues. V was trimmed by 11 bases and J by 0 bases, leaving 8 bases between them. Germline V gene lookup returns CDR1 MDHEN and CDR2 SYDVKM. The TCR was taken from a female donor with Graves disease. This rearrangement joins TRBV28 to TRBJ2-1; D might be TRBD1 (5 bases). The sample was peripheral blood mononuclear cells (PBMCs), taken when the disease was refractory, from a patient treated with antithyroid drugs. The CDR3 DNA reads TGTGCCGGGGCAGGCTCCTACAATGAGCAGTTCTTC. This gives the protein CAGAGSYNEQFF.